These T cell receptor beta chains were read from a single sample in a study of blood T cell repertoires in COVID-19. Using immunoSEQ multiplex PCR, the repertoire was profiled, and TCRdb retains in-frame clones only, with some absent. Altogether a few hundred thousand clones are present, around nine tenths being singletons, with the ten largest covering 2.5% to 3%. Material: PBMCs or T cells enriched from blood (not recorded which). The source of these receptors is a woman in her fifties or sixties who had been exposed to COVID-19. Both conserved end residues are part of each CDR3. Fields, in order: D gene, V gene, J gene, clone size, CDR3 length, CDR3 protein, CDR3 DNA. A D gene is named only where the DNA matches it firmly. Clone size is stated in some rows and not others, as once, few, many or a class when expanded.

D: TRBD1
V: TRBV28
J: TRBJ1-6
size: few
length: 17
CDR3: CASSLTLKDRAGSPLHF
DNA: TGTGCCAGCAGTTTAACTCTCAAAGACAGGGCGGGATCACCCCTCCACTTT

D: NA
V: TRBV7-2
J: TRBJ1-5
size: NA
length: 16
CDR3: CASSLAQGLSNQPQHF
DNA: TGTGCCAGCAGCTTAGCGCAGGGGCTAAGCAATCAGCCCCAGCATTTT

D: TRBD1
V: TRBV3-1/TRBV3-2
J: TRBJ1-1
size: NA
length: 15
CDR3: CASSQESQGAAEAFF
DNA: TGTGCCAGCAGCCAAGAAAGTCAGGGGGCTGCTGAAGCTTTCTTT

D: TRBD1
V: TRBV7-6
J: TRBJ2-5
size: NA
length: 16
CDR3: CASSFTPKGALGTQYF
DNA: TGTGCCAGCAGCTTCACACCCAAGGGGGCGCTGGGGACCCAGTACTTC

D: NA
V: TRBV27
J: TRBJ1-5
size: NA
length: 15
CDR3: CASSLFRGYNQPQHF
DNA: TGTGCCAGCAGTTTATTTAGAGGGTACAATCAGCCCCAGCATTTT

D: TRBD2
V: TRBV4-1
J: TRBJ2-7
size: NA
length: 17
CDR3: CASSQGWGVGGANEQYF
DNA: TGCGCCAGCAGCCAAGGCTGGGGGGTCGGGGGGGCCAACGAGCAGTACTTC

D: NA
V: TRBV10-3
J: TRBJ2-5
size: NA
length: 14
CDR3: CAISAPGNQETQYF
DNA: TGTGCCATCAGTGCGCCGGGGAACCAAGAGACCCAGTACTTC

D: NA
V: TRBV18
J: TRBJ2-5
size: NA
length: 13
CDR3: CASSPNRQETQYF
DNA: TGTGCCAGCTCACCAAACAGACAAGAGACCCAGTACTTC

D: NA
V: TRBV7-8
J: TRBJ1-1
size: NA
length: 12
CDR3: CASSQSLTRAFF
DNA: TGTGCCAGCAGCCAGTCGTTGACGAGGGCTTTCTTT

D: NA
V: TRBV2
J: TRBJ1-1
size: NA
length: 13
CDR3: CASSLTVNTEAFF
DNA: TGTGCCAGCAGTTTAACAGTGAACACTGAAGCTTTCTTT

D: NA
V: TRBV3-1/TRBV3-2
J: TRBJ2-3
size: NA
length: 17
CDR3: CASSQGVTATSTDTQYF
DNA: TGTGCCAGCAGCCAAGGGGTGACAGCCACTAGCACAGATACGCAGTATTTT

D: TRBD2
V: TRBV18
J: TRBJ2-1
size: NA
length: 15
CDR3: CASSRGLAGENEQFF
DNA: TGTGCCAGCTCACGGGGACTAGCGGGGGAAAATGAGCAGTTCTTC

D: NA
V: TRBV7-9
J: TRBJ2-5
size: once
length: 14
CDR3: CASSRRTDQETQYF
DNA: TGTGCCAGCAGCCGGAGGACAGATCAAGAGACCCAGTACTTC

D: NA
V: TRBV25-1
J: TRBJ2-7
size: NA
length: 16
CDR3: CASRHYWADGHYEQYF
DNA: TGTGCCAGCAGGCATTACTGGGCAGACGGCCACTACGAGCAGTACTTC

D: TRBD1
V: TRBV5-1
J: TRBJ1-1
size: NA
length: 14
CDR3: CASRSGTADTEAFF
DNA: TGCGCCAGCAGATCCGGGACAGCTGACACTGAAGCTTTCTTT

D: TRBD1
V: TRBV28
J: TRBJ2-7
size: once
length: 14
CDR3: CASIDRVIPYEQYF
DNA: TGTGCCAGCATCGACAGGGTGATCCCCTACGAGCAGTACTTC

D: NA
V: TRBV19
J: TRBJ2-7
size: NA
length: 16
CDR3: CASSTSGGRSSYEQYF
DNA: TGTGCCAGTAGTACCTCCGGAGGGAGGAGCTCCTACGAGCAGTACTTC

D: TRBD1
V: TRBV19
J: TRBJ2-3
size: once
length: 13
CDR3: CASSGTGTFTQYF
DNA: TGTGCCAGTTCGGGGACAGGGACCTTCACGCAGTATTTT

D: TRBD2
V: TRBV7-2
J: TRBJ2-2
size: NA
length: 15
CDR3: CASSPGSGGPRELFF
DNA: TGTGCCAGCAGCCCAGGTTCGGGGGGGCCGAGGGAGCTGTTTTTT

D: TRBD1
V: TRBV28
J: TRBJ1-1
size: NA
length: 13
CDR3: CASTRGTGSEVFF
DNA: TGTGCCAGCACCCGAGGGACAGGGTCTGAAGTTTTCTTT

D: TRBD1
V: TRBV15
J: TRBJ2-2
size: NA
length: 17
CDR3: CATSRDIGRGSIGELFF
DNA: TGTGCCACCAGCAGAGATATCGGCAGGGGGAGTATCGGGGAGCTGTTTTTT

D: NA
V: TRBV6-5
J: TRBJ1-6
size: NA
length: 12
CDR3: CASRSVNSPLHF
DNA: TGTGCCAGCAGAAGCGTAAATTCACCCCTCCACTTT

D: TRBD2
V: TRBV3-1/TRBV3-2
J: TRBJ2-1
size: NA
length: 18
CDR3: CASSQEAGSGGIYNEQFF
DNA: TGTGCCAGCAGCCAAGAGGCTGGTAGCGGGGGAATCTACAATGAGCAGTTCTTC

D: TRBD1
V: TRBV3-1/TRBV3-2
J: TRBJ2-2
size: NA
length: 18
CDR3: CASSLISGTDTNTGELFF
DNA: TGTGCCAGCAGCCTCATTTCCGGGACAGATACGAACACCGGGGAGCTGTTTTTT

D: NA
V: TRBV7-9
J: TRBJ2-1
size: NA
length: 14
CDR3: CASSLTQGANEQFF
DNA: TGTGCCAGCAGCTTAACTCAAGGGGCGAATGAGCAGTTCTTC

D: NA
V: TRBV2
J: TRBJ1-2
size: once
length: 12
CDR3: CASNDGGYGYTF
DNA: TGTGCCAGCAATGACGGGGGCTATGGCTACACCTTC

D: NA
V: TRBV28
J: TRBJ1-2
size: NA
length: 13
CDR3: CASTERGPYGYTF
DNA: TGTGCCAGCACCGAAAGGGGTCCCTATGGCTACACCTTC

D: TRBD2
V: TRBV7-8
J: TRBJ2-3
size: NA
length: 15
CDR3: CASSLGGSKADTQYF
DNA: TGTGCCAGCAGCTTGGGGGGGTCGAAGGCAGATACGCAGTATTTT